The sequence of this T cell receptor beta chain was determined in a study of naive and memory T cell subsets. The trim removed 5 bases at V and 4 bases at J, leaving 3 bases unmatched. This CDR3 has 15 amino acids. Germline V CDR1 and CDR2: SGHVS, FNYEAQ. Four PCR rounds used nested alpha and beta constant region primers plus the SP2 primer. TCRdb ran MiXCR on the 5' RACE reads and lists one entry per CDR3 protein. Of more than 45,000 distinct CDR3 sequences in the sample, 4.7% were seen once. This clonotype came up many times. TCR cDNA received a 3' ligated oligonucleotide that carried a UMI. RNA was extracted from roughly 2.5 ml of whole blood of healthy adults.

This receptor was obtained from a female donor in good health. The genes are TRBV7-6 and TRBJ2-3; 13 nucleotides line up with TRBD2. CDR3 sequence reads: CASSPLAGGPDTQYF. CDR3 nucleotide sequence: TGTGCCAGCAGCCCACTAGCGGGAGGGCCAGATACGCAGTATTTT.